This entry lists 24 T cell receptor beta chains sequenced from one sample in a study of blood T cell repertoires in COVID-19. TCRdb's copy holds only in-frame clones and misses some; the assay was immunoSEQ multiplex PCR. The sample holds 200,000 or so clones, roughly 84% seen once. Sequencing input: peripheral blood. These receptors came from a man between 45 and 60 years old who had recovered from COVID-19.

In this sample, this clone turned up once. CDR3: CASSWLAGAQDTQYF. The DNA for the CDR3 is TGTGCCAGCAGCTGGCTAGCGGGAGCCCAAGATACGCAGTATTTT. The J gene is TRBJ2-3, the V gene TRBV9; the match to TRBD2 covers 10 bases. From germline, CDR1 is SGDLS and CDR2 YYNGEE. Trimming at V came to 4 bases and at J to 5 bases, leaving 7 bases not matched to a gene. This CDR3 spans 15 amino acids.

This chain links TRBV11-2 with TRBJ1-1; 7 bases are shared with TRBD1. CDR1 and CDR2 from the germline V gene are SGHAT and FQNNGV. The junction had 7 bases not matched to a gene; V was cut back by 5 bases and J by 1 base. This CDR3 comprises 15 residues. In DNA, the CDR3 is TGTGCCAGCAGCGACAGAAACAGGGGGAACACTGAAGCTTTCTTT. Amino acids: CASSDRNRGNTEAFF.

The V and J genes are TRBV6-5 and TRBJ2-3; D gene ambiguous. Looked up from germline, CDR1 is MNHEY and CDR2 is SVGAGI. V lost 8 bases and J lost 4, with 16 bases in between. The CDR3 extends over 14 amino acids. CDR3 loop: CASRYKRNADTQYF. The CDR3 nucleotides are TGTGCCAGCCGGTACAAGAGGAACGCAGATACGCAGTATTTT.

The CDR3 DNA is TGCGCCAGCAGCCCGACAGGACATCAGCCCCAGCATTTT. Protein product: CASSPTGHQPQHF. The gene calls are TRBV10-2 and TRBJ1-5, with D possibly TRBD1 on 6 matching bases. V was clipped by 6 bases and J by 5 bases, with 11 bases between them. Germline CDR1 and CDR2: WSHSY and SAAADI. The CDR3 length is 13 residues.

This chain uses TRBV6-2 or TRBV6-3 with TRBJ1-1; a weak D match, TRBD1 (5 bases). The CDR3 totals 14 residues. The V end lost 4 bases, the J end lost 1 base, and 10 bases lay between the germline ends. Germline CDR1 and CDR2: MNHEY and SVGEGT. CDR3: CASSSPGWNTEAFF. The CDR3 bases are TGTGCCAGCAGTTCGCCAGGGTGGAACACTGAAGCTTTCTTT.

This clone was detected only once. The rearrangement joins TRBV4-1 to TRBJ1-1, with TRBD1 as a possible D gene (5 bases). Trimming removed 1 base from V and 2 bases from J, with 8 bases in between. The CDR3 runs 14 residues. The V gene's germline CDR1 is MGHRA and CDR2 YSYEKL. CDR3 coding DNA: TGCGCCAGCAGCCAAGGACAGTCAAACACTGAAGCTTTCTTT. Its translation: CASSQGQSNTEAFF.

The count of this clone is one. The CDR3 DNA sequence: TGTGCCACCAGCAGGCCCCCTCGGGGCTCCTACAATGAGCAGTTCTTC. Residues: CATSRPPRGSYNEQFF. V usage is TRBV15 and J usage is TRBJ2-1; TRBD2 is a possible D gene (5 bases). The CDR3 loop spans 16 amino acids. Trimming took off 3 bases at V and 0 bases at J, with 12 bases between the two ends. The germline CDR1 and CDR2 sequences are LNHNV and YYDKDF (reference sequence).

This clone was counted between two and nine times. CDR3 sequence reads: CATSDPGGASGNTIYF. CDR3 sequence (DNA): TGTGCCACCAGTGATCCAGGGGGCGCGTCTGGAAACACCATATATTTT. The rearrangement links TRBV24-1 to TRBJ1-3, with 8 bases fitting TRBD1. The CDR3 runs 16 residues. Germline V gives CDR1 KGHDR, CDR2 SFDVKD. J gave up 1 base and V 3 bases, and 4 bases lay outside the gene matches.

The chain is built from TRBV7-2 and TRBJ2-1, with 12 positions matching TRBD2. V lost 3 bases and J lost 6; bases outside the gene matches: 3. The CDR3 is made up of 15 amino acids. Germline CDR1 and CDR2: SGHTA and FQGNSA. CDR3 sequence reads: CASSFGTSGFNEQFF. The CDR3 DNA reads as TGTGCCAGCAGCTTTGGGACTAGCGGGTTCAATGAGCAGTTCTTC.

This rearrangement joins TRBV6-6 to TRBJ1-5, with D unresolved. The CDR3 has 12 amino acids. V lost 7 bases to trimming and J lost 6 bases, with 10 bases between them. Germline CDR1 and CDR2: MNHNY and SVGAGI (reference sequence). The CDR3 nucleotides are TGTGCCAGCACTCAAGAGGGTCAGCCCCAGCATTTT. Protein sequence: CASTQEGQPQHF.

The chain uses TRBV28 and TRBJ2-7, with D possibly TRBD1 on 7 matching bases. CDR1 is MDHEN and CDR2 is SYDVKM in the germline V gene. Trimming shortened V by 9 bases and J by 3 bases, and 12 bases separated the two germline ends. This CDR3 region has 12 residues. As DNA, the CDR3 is TGTGCCAGTCAGGGGGGTCTCTACGAGCAGTACTTC. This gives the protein CASQGGLYEQYF.

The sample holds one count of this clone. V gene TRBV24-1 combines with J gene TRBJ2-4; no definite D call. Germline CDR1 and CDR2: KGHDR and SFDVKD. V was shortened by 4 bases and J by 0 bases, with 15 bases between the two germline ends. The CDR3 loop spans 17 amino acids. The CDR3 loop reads CATSDYDNNLAKNIQYF. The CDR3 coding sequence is TGTGCCACCAGTGACTACGACAACAATTTAGCCAAAAACATTCAGTACTTC.

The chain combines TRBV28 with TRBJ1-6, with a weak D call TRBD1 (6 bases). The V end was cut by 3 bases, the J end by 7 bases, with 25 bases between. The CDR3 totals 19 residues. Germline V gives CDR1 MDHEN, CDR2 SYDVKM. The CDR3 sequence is CASSFLRDKLTPGNSPLHF. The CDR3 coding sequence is TGTGCCAGCAGTTTCCTCCGGGACAAACTTACCCCGGGCAATTCACCCCTCCACTTT.

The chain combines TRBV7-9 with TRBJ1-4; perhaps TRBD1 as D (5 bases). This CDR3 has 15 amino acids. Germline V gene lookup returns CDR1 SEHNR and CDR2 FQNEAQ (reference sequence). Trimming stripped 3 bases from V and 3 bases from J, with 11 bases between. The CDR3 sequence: CASSFQWGANEKLFF. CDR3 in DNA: TGTGCCAGCAGCTTCCAATGGGGGGCTAATGAAAAACTGTTTTTT. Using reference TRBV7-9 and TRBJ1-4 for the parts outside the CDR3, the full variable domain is DTGVSQNPRHKITKRGQNVTFRCDPISEHNRLYWYRQTLGQGPEFLTYFQNEAQLEKSRLLSDRFSAERPKGSFSTLEIQRTEQGDSAMYLCASSFQWGANEKLFFGSGTQLSVL.

The CDR3 loop is CASSYRGSNQPQHF. CDR3 nucleotide sequence: TGTGCCAGCAGTTACAGGGGTAGCAATCAGCCCCAGCATTTT. The gene calls are TRBV6-5 and TRBJ1-5, with D perhaps TRBD1 (5 bases). The CDR3 loop spans 14 amino acids. Between the trimmed V and J ends, which lost 2 bases and 0 bases, there was a span of 5 bases. Germline lookup yields CDR1 MNHEY and CDR2 SVGAGI.

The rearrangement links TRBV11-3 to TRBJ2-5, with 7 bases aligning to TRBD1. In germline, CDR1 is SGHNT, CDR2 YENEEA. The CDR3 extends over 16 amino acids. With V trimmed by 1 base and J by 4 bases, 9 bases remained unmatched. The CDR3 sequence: CASSLGRQGGGETQYF. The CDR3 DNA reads TGTGCCAGCAGCTTAGGCAGACAGGGCGGAGGAGAGACCCAGTACTTC. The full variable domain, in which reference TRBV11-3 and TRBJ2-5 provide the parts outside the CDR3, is EAGVVQSPRYKIIEKKQPVAFWCNPISGHNTLYWYLQNLGQGPELLIRYENEEAVDDSQLPKDRFSAERLKGVDSTLKIQPAELGDSAVYLCASSLGRQGGGETQYFGPGTRLLVL.

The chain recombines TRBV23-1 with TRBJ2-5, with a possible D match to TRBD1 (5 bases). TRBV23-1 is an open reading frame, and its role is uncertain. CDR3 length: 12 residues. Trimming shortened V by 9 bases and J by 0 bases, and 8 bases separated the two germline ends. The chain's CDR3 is CARTEYQETQYF. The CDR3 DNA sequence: TGCGCCAGGACAGAGTACCAAGAGACCCAGTACTTC.

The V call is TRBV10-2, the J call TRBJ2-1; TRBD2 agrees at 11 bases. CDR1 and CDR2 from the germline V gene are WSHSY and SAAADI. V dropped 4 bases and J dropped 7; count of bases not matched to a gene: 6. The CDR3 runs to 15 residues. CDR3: CASSALAGVYNEQFF. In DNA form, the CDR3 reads TGCGCCAGCAGTGCACTAGCGGGAGTATATAATGAGCAGTTCTTC.

As DNA, the CDR3 is TGTGCCAGCAGTTTAGCCGGTCTAGGCCAAGAGACCCAGTACTTC. Protein: CASSLAGLGQETQYF. This rearrangement joins TRBV28 to TRBJ2-5; D gene uncertain. Germline V gives CDR1 MDHEN, CDR2 SYDVKM. V was clipped by 2 bases and J by 1 base, with 11 bases between them. The CDR3 runs to 15 residues.

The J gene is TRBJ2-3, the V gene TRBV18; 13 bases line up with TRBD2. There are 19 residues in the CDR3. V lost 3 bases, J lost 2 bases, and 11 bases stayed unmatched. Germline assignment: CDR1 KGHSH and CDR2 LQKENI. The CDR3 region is CASSPTRTSGRSLTDTQYF. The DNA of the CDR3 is TGTGCCAGCTCACCGACTCGGACTAGCGGGAGAAGCCTCACAGATACGCAGTATTTT. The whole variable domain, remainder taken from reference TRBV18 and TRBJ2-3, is NAGVMQNPRHLVRRRGQEARLRCSPMKGHSHVYWYRQLPEEGLKFMVYLQKENIIDESGMPKERFSAEFPKEGPSILRIQQVVRGDSAAYFCASSPTRTSGRSLTDTQYFGPGTRLTVL.

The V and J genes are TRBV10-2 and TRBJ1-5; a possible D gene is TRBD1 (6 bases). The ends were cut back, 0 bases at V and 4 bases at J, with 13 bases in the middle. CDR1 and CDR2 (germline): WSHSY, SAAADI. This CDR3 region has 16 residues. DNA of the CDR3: TGCGCCAGCAGTGAGTCCCCAGGGGTTGGGAATCAGCCCCAGCATTTT. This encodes CASSESPGVGNQPQHF.

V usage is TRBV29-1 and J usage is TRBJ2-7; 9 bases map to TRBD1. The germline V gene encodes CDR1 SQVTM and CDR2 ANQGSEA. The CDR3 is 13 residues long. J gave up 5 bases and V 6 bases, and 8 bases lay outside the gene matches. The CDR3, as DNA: TGCAGCGTGGGGACAGGGAGCTTCCACGAGCAGTACTTC. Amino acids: CSVGTGSFHEQYF.

In DNA form, the CDR3 reads TGTGCCAGCAGACAATTATCGGGGGGACTGAACACCGGGGAGCTGTTTTTT. Protein: CASRQLSGGLNTGELFF. This chain connects TRBV11-2 to TRBJ2-2; 7 positions match TRBD2. The CDR3 spans 17 residues. Germline trimming cut 6 bases from V and 1 base from J; bases unmatched to any gene: 11. Germline values: CDR1 SGHAT, CDR2 FQNNGV.

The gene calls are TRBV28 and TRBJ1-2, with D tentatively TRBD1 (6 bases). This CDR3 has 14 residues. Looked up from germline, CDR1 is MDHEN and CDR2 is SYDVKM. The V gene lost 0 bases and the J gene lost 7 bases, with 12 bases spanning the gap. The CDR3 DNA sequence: TGTGCCAGCAGTTTATGGGCAGGGGTCGCTGGCTACACCTTC. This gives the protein CASSLWAGVAGYTF.